This T cell receptor (beta chain) comes out of a study of identical twins. Overall study results and limits: Abundant cord blood beta clonotypes carried fewer insertions; memory repertoires showed none.

Of note for this clonotype: Its specificity is unknown.

Via MiXCR, TCRdb re-called the 5' RACE reads, giving one row per CDR3 protein. Here the sample spans hundreds of thousands of distinct CDR3 sequences, roughly 8.6% being singletons. There are 13 residues in the CDR3. The germline CDR1 and CDR2 sequences are DFQATT and SNEGSKA (reference sequence). Germline trimming cut 3 bases from V and 4 bases from J; bases unmatched to any gene: 5. These data were also filed under a second study, of yellow fever vaccine responses in identical twins.

This TCR was sampled from a woman in her late teens or twenties in good health. This sequence joins TRBV20-1 and TRBJ2-7, with 8 bases fitting TRBD1. The sequenced material came from memory (CD45RO+) T cells sorted from blood. As DNA, the CDR3 is TGCAGTGCTAGTGGGACAGGAGTATACGAGCAGTACTTC. This codes for CSASGTGVYEQYF.